This TCR beta chain was captured in a study of shared clonotypes between healthy human individuals. The germline V gene encodes CDR1 SGHRS and CDR2 YFSETQ. Trimming cost V 0 bases and J 6 bases, with 15 bases left between them. This CDR3 is 15 amino acids long. Profiling relied on immunoSEQ multiplex PCR, and the TCRdb table lists in-frame clones only, not all of them. This sample has about 2.4 million clones; 93% occur once, and the top ten carry around 0.4%. This clonotype was obtained from a man between 18 and 35 years old in good health. Some clones in this sample may be carry-over from other donors' samples. The sample consisted of naive CD4+ T cells from PBMCs. The subset is: CD45RA+ positively selected. The V and J genes are TRBV5-1 and TRBJ1-2, with a weak D call TRBD1 (5 bases). The CDR3 loop is CASSLVTGGLNGYTF. In DNA form, the CDR3 reads TGCGCCAGCAGCTTGGTTACAGGCGGGCTTAATGGCTACACCTTC.